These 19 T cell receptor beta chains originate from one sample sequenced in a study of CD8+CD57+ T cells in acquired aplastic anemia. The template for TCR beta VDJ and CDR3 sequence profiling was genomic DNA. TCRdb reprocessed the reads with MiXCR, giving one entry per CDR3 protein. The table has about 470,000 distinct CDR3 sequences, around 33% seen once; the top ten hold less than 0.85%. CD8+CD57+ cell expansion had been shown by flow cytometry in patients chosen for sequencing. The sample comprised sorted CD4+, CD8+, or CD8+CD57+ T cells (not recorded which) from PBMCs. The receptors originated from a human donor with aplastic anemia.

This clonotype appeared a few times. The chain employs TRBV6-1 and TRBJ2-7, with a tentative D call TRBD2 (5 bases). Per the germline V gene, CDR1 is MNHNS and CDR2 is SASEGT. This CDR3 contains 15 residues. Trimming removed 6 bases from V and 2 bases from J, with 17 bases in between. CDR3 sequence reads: CASSRRRDSTYEQYF. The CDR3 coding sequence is TGTGCCAGCAGCCGCCGACGGGATTCCACCTACGAGCAGTACTTC.

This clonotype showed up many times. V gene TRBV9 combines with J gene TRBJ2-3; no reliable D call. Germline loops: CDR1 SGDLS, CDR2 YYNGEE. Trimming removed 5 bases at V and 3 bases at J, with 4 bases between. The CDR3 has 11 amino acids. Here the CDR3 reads CASRNTDTQYF. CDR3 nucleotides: TGTGCCAGCAGGAATACAGATACGCAGTATTTT.

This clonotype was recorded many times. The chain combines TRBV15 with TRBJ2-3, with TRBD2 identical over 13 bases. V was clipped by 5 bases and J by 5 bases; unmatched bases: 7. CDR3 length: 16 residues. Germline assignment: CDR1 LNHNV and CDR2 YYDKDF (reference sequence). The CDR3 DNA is TGTGCCACCAGCCCTCGACTAGCGGGAGGACAAGATACGCAGTATTTT. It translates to CATSPRLAGGQDTQYF.

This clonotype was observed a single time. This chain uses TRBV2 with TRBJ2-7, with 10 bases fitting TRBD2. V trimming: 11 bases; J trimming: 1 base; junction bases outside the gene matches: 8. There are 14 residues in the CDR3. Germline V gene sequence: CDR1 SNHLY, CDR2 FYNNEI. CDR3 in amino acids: CAGRGTSDSYEQYF. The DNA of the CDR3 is TGTGCCGGGCGAGGGACTAGCGATTCCTACGAGCAGTACTTC.

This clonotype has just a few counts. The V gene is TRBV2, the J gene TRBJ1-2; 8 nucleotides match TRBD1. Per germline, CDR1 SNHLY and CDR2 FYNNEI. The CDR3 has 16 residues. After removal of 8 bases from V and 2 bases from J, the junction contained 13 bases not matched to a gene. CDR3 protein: CASSRKQGVGNYGYTF. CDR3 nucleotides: TGTGCCAGCTCACGGAAACAGGGGGTTGGGAACTATGGCTACACCTTC.

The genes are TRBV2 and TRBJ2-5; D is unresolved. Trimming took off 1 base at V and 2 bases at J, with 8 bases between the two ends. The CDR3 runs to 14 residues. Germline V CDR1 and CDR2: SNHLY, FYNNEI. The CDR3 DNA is TGTGCCAGCAGTGAAGTAAGAAGGCAAGAGACCCAGTACTTC. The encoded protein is CASSEVRRQETQYF.

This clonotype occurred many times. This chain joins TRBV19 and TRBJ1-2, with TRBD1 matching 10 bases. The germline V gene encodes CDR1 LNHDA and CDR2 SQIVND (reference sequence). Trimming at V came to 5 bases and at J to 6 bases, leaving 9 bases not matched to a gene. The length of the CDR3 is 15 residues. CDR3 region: CASSRDRGLGDGYTF. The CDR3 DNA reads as TGTGCCAGTAGTCGAGACAGGGGGCTTGGTGATGGCTACACCTTC.

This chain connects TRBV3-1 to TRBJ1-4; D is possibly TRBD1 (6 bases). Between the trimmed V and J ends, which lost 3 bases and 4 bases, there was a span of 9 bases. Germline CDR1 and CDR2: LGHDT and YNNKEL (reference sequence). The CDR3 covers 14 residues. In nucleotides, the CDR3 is TGTGCCAGCAGCCACGGACAGAGTAATGAAAAACTGTTTTTT. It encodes CASSHGQSNEKLFF.

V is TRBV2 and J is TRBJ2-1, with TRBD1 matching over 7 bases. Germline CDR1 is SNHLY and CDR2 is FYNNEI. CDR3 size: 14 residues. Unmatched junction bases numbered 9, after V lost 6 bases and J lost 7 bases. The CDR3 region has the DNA TGTGCCAGCAGGAGGGACCCCAGGGGGAATGAGCAGTTCTTC. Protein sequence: CASRRDPRGNEQFF.

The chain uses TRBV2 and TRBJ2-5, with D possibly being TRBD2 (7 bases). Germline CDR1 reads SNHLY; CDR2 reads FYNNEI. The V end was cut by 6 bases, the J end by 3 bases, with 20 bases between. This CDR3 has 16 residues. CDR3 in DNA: TGTGCCAGCAGAGGGGGGGTGGGGGCCGGAAAAGAGACCCAGTACTTC. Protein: CASRGGVGAGKETQYF.

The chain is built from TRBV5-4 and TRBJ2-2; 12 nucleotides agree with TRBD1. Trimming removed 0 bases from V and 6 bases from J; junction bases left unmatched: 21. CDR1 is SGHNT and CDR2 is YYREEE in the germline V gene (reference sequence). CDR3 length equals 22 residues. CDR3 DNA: TGTGCCAGCAGCTTGGGGGGCGTGTTTCGGGACAGGGGGCATCGTGGCGCCGGGGAGCTGTTTTTT. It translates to CASSLGGVFRDRGHRGAGELFF.

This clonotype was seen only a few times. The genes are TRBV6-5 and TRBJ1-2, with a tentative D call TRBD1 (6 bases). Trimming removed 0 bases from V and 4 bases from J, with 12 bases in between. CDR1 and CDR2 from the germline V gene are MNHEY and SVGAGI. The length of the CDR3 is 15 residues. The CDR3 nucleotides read TGTGCCAGCAGTTACTCTTTAACAGGGTCCTATGGCTACACCTTC. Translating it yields CASSYSLTGSYGYTF.

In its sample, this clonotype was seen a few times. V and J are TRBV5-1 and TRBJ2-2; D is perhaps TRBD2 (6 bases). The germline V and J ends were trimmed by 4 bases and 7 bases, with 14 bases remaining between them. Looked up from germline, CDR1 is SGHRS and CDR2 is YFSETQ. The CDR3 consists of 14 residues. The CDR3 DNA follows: TGCGCCAGCAGCCCCCAAGTGGGAGGCGGGGAGCTGTTTTTT. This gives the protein CASSPQVGGGELFF.

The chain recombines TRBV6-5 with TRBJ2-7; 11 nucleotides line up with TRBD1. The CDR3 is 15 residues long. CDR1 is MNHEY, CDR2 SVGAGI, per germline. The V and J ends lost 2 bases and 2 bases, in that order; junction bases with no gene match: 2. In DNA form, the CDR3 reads TGTGCCAGCAGTTACGTGGGACAGGGGGCCTACGAGCAGTACTTC. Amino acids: CASSYVGQGAYEQYF.

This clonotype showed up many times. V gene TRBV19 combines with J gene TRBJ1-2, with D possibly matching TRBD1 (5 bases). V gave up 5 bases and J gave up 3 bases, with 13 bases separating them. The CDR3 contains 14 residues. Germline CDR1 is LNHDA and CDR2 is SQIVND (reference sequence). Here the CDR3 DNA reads TGTGCCAGTAGTCGGACAACGGTGGACTATGGCTACACCTTC. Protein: CASSRTTVDYGYTF.

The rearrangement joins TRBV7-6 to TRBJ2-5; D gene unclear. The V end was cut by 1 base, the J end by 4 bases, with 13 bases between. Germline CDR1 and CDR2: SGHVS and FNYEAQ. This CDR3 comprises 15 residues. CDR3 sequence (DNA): TGTGCCAGCAGCTTAGAGGTGGCGGTCGGAGAGACCCAGTACTTC. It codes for CASSLEVAVGETQYF.

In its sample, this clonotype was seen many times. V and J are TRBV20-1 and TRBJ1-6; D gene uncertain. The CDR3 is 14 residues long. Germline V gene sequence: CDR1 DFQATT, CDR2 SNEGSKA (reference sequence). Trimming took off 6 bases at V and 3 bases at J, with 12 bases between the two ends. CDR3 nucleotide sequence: TGCAGTGCGTTCGGACTCTTCTATAATTCACCCCTCCACTTT. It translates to CSAFGLFYNSPLHF.

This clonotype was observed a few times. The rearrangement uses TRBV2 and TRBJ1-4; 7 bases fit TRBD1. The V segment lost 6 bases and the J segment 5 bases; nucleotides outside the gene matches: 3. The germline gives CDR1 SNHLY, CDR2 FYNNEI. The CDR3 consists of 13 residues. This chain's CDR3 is CASREQGNEKLFF. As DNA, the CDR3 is TGTGCCAGCAGGGAACAGGGGAATGAAAAACTGTTTTTT.

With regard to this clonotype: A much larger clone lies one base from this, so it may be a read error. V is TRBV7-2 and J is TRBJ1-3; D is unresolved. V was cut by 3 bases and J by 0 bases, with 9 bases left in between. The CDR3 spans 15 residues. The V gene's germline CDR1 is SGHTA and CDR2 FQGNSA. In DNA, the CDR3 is TGTGCCAGCAGCTTGGGCGGCATCTCTGGAAACACCATATATTTT. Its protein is CASSLGGISGNTIYF.